These 14 T cell receptor beta chains were all obtained from the same sample, sequenced in a study of control samples from healthy donors and cancer patients. Some clones are missing from TCRdb's copy, which holds only in-frame ones; the method was immunoSEQ multiplex PCR. The sample includes about 150,000 clones, under 95% of them seen just once. The material sequenced was blood. The source is a man in his late teens or twenties in good health.

The chain carries TRBV7-9 and TRBJ1-1; D is uncertain. Trimming removed 4 bases from V and 1 base from J, with 13 bases in between. From germline, CDR1 is SEHNR and CDR2 FQNEAQ (reference sequence). The length of the CDR3 is 15 residues. For the CDR3, the DNA is TGTGCCAGCAGCTCCCCGACACTTGCGAACACTGAAGCTTTCTTT. Translation: CASSSPTLANTEAFF.

The rearrangement uses TRBV27 and TRBJ1-5; unclear D gene. V gave up 1 base and J gave up 6 bases, with 7 bases separating them. Germline assignment: CDR1 MNHEY and CDR2 SMNVEV (reference sequence). The CDR3 totals 13 residues. CDR3 residues: CASSLLWGQPQHF. The CDR3 DNA sequence: TGTGCCAGCAGTTTATTGTGGGGTCAGCCCCAGCATTTT.

CDR3 sequence (DNA): TGTGCCAGCAGCGCATCTAGCGGGAGGGCCGAAATAGGGGAGCTGTTTTTT. As protein: CASSASSGRAEIGELFF. The chain uses TRBV7-2 and TRBJ2-2; 12 bases are a match to TRBD2. J gave up 8 bases and V 5 bases, and 12 bases lay outside the gene matches. Germline V gene sequence: CDR1 SGHTA, CDR2 FQGNSA. CDR3 length equals 17 residues. The full variable domain, its missing parts supplied by reference TRBV7-2 and TRBJ2-2, is GAGVSQSPSNKVTEKGKDVELRCDPISGHTALYWYRQSLGQGLEFLIYFQGNSAPDKSGLPSDRFSAERTGGSVSTLTIQRTQQEDSAVYLCASSASSGRAEIGELFFGEGSRLTVL.

The CDR3 here is CASSFRDRGTYEQYF. Written as DNA, the CDR3 is TGTGCCAGCAGCTTCCGGGACAGGGGAACCTACGAGCAGTACTTC. The chain carries TRBV7-2 and TRBJ2-7; 10 bases agree with TRBD1. CDR1 and CDR2 from the germline V gene are SGHTA and FQGNSA. CDR3 length equals 15 residues. V was clipped by 3 bases and J by 2 bases; unmatched bases: 4.

V is TRBV5-1 and J is TRBJ2-7, with TRBD1 identical over 12 bases. Trimming took 4 bases from V and 5 from J; bases not matched to a gene: 7. CDR1 is SGHRS and CDR2 is YFSETQ in the germline V gene. This CDR3 spans 15 amino acids. CDR3 in DNA: TGCGCCAGCAGCGGTGGGGACAGGGGGCCCCACGAGCAGTACTTC. Translating it yields CASSGGDRGPHEQYF.

V gene TRBV6-4 combines with J gene TRBJ1-6, with D unresolved. V lost 2 bases and J 3 bases, leaving 8 bases between the germline ends. The V gene's germline CDR1 is MRHNA and CDR2 SNTAGT. CDR3 length: 15 residues. The CDR3 coding sequence is TGTGCCAGCAGTGACGGGCGGGACTATAATTCACCCCTCCACTTT. Residues: CASSDGRDYNSPLHF.

The gene calls are TRBV27 and TRBJ2-7, with 13 bases that match TRBD2. The CDR3 has 15 amino acids. CDR1 and CDR2 (germline): MNHEY, SMNVEV (reference sequence). The V segment lost 8 bases and the J segment 4 bases; nucleotides outside the gene matches: 8. DNA of the CDR3: TGTGCCAGCCAAAGGACTAGCGGGAGTAGATACGAGCAGTACTTC. This translates into CASQRTSGSRYEQYF.

J is TRBJ1-1 and V is TRBV21-1; whether TRBD1, the table's D call, matches the DNA was not checked. TRBV21-1 is labeled a pseudogene. There are 15 residues in the CDR3. Here the CDR3 DNA reads TGTGCCAGCAGCTTCTTGGACCAGGGTAACACTGAAGCTTTCTTT. Protein product: CASSFLDQGNTEAFF.

V gene TRBV14 combines with J gene TRBJ1-4, with 7 bases that match TRBD1. The germline CDR1 and CDR2 sequences are SGHDN and FVKESK. The CDR3 runs 16 residues. With 6 bases clipped from V and 4 bases from J, the junction kept 11 bases outside the gene matches. CDR3: CASSHLTGAGNEKLFF. The CDR3 coding sequence is TGTGCCAGCAGTCACCTAACAGGGGCCGGTAATGAAAAACTGTTTTTT.

V usage is TRBV30 and J usage is TRBJ1-2; D ambiguous. V was pared by 0 bases and J by 4 bases, with 21 bases between. The CDR3 is 17 amino acids. CDR1 GTSNPN and CDR2 SVGIG come from the germline V gene (reference sequence). Here the CDR3 reads CAWSVRVGPTLSYGYTF. The CDR3 region has the DNA TGTGCCTGGAGTGTACGGGTAGGACCAACTCTCAGCTATGGCTACACCTTC.

The chain uses TRBV10-2 and TRBJ2-7; D is perhaps TRBD2 (5 bases). Between the trimmed V and J ends, which lost 6 bases and 2 bases, there was a span of 11 bases. This CDR3 region has 13 residues. Germline V CDR1 and CDR2: WSHSY, SAAADI. Here the CDR3 reads CASSAGRTYEQYF. The CDR3 nucleotides read TGCGCCAGCAGCGCGGGTCGGACCTACGAGCAGTACTTC.

The chain has TRBV14 and TRBJ1-4; D remains ambiguous. Trimming shortened V by 4 bases and J by 6 bases, and 9 bases separated the two germline ends. This CDR3 spans 13 amino acids. CDR1 is SGHDN and CDR2 is FVKESK in the germline V gene. The CDR3 region is CASSLPSHEKLFF. The DNA of the CDR3 is TGTGCCAGCAGCCTTCCGTCTCATGAAAAACTGTTTTTT.

This chain links TRBV19 with TRBJ1-4; D ambiguous. Germline V gene lookup returns CDR1 LNHDA and CDR2 SQIVND (reference sequence). V gave up 4 bases and J gave up 2 bases, with 8 bases separating them. This CDR3 comprises 14 residues. The CDR3 is CASSTSPTNEKLFF. The CDR3 DNA is TGTGCCAGTAGTACGAGCCCTACTAATGAAAAACTGTTTTTT.

V usage is TRBV6-5 and J usage is TRBJ1-5, with D unresolved. The CDR3 contains 13 residues. Trimming cost V 4 bases and J 5 bases, with 9 bases left between them. CDR1 is MNHEY, CDR2 SVGAGI, per germline. CDR3 sequence: CASSLKGDQPQHF. The CDR3 DNA is TGTGCCAGCAGTTTAAAGGGAGATCAGCCCCAGCATTTT.